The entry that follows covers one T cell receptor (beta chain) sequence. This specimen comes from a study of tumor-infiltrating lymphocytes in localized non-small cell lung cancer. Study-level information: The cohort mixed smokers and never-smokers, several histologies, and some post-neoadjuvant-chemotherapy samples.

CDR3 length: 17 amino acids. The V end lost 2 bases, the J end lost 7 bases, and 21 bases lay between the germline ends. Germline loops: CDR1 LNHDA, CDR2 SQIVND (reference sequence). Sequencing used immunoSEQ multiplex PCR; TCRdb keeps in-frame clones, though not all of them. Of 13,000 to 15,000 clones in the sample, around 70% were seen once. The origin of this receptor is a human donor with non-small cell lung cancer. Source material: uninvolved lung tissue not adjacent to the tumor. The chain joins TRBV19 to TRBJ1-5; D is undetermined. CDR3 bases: TGTGCCAGTAGTATAACCCCGGTGATCCGTTTGGGACAGCCCCAGCATTTT. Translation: CASSITPVIRLGQPQHF.